This is a list of T cell receptor beta chains from one sample in a study of T cell responses to AZD1222 COVID-19 vaccine. Assay used: immunoSEQ multiplex PCR; TCRdb lists only in-frame clones, some missing. The top ten hold approximately 20% of the sample, which has about 130,000 clones, 80% to 90% seen once. This sample comprised peripheral blood, obtained on day 0 of AZD1222 vaccination. All receptors derive from an adult in good health. The CDR3 runs from the conserved cysteine through the conserved F or W. D genes are given only for firm matches. The size of a clone is reported for some rows only, either as once, few or many, or as a class for expanded clones.

d_gene: .
abundance: .
j_gene: TRBJ2-3
v_gene: TRBV18
CDR3aa: CASSPQSDTQYF
CDR3nt: TGTGCCAGCTCACCCCAGTCAGATACGCAGTATTTT

d_gene: .
abundance: .
j_gene: TRBJ1-1
v_gene: TRBV23-1
CDR3aa: CANNMRGNTEAFF
CDR3nt: TGCGCCAACAATATGCGGGGAAACACTGAAGCTTTCTTT

d_gene: .
abundance: .
j_gene: TRBJ1-2
v_gene: TRBV24-1
CDR3aa: CATSPSNYGYTF
CDR3nt: TGTGCCACCAGTCCGTCTAACTATGGCTACACCTTC

d_gene: TRBD1
abundance: .
j_gene: TRBJ1-2
v_gene: TRBV4-1
CDR3aa: CASSSRQGAEGYTF
CDR3nt: TGCGCCAGCAGCTCCCGACAGGGGGCGGAAGGCTACACCTTC

d_gene: .
abundance: .
j_gene: TRBJ1-1
v_gene: TRBV5-1
CDR3aa: CASRLTGVNTEAFF
CDR3nt: TGCGCCAGCAGGTTGACAGGTGTCAACACTGAAGCTTTCTTT

d_gene: .
abundance: .
j_gene: TRBJ1-5
v_gene: TRBV2
CDR3aa: CASSEQGSHQPQHF
CDR3nt: TGTGCCAGCAGTGAACAGGGGAGCCATCAGCCCCAGCATTTT

d_gene: .
abundance: .
j_gene: TRBJ1-3
v_gene: TRBV7-2
CDR3aa: CASLSPGENTIYF
CDR3nt: TGTGCCAGCCTAAGCCCTGGGGAAAACACCATATATTTT

d_gene: .
abundance: .
j_gene: TRBJ1-1
v_gene: TRBV5-1
CDR3aa: CASSQQGNTEAFF
CDR3nt: TGCGCCAGCAGCCAACAGGGGAACACTGAAGCTTTCTTT

d_gene: .
abundance: .
j_gene: TRBJ1-6
v_gene: TRBV3-1/TRBV3-2
CDR3aa: CASSPTLASSPLHF
CDR3nt: TGTGCCAGCAGCCCCACATTAGCTAGCTCACCCCTCCACTTT

d_gene: .
abundance: .
j_gene: TRBJ1-6
v_gene: TRBV7-9
CDR3aa: CASSLDLLTSYNSPLHF
CDR3nt: TGTGCCAGCAGCTTAGACCTACTGACCTCCTATAATTCACCCCTCCACTTT

d_gene: TRBD1
abundance: .
j_gene: TRBJ1-5
v_gene: TRBV2
CDR3aa: CASSPTRQGNQPQHF
CDR3nt: TGTGCCAGCAGTCCAACCCGACAGGGTAATCAGCCCCAGCATTTT

d_gene: .
abundance: .
j_gene: TRBJ2-7
v_gene: TRBV6-5
CDR3aa: CASSRTPLSGEQYF
CDR3nt: TGTGCCAGCAGCCGGACACCCCTTTCGGGCGAGCAGTACTTC

d_gene: .
abundance: .
j_gene: TRBJ1-6
v_gene: TRBV19
CDR3aa: CASRRGGDSPLHF
CDR3nt: TGTGCCAGTAGGAGGGGGGGAGATTCACCCCTCCACTTT

d_gene: TRBD2
abundance: few
j_gene: TRBJ2-3
v_gene: TRBV12-3/TRBV12-4
CDR3aa: CASSSGSGGGQYF
CDR3nt: TGTGCCAGCAGTTCCGGGAGCGGGGGTGGGCAGTATTTT

d_gene: .
abundance: .
j_gene: TRBJ2-3
v_gene: TRBV7-9
CDR3aa: CASSLVEDTQYF
CDR3nt: TGTGCCAGCAGCTTAGTTGAAGATACGCAGTATTTT

d_gene: .
abundance: .
j_gene: TRBJ2-1
v_gene: TRBV19
CDR3aa: CASSPRQAWGGYEQFF
CDR3nt: TGTGCCAGTAGTCCTCGACAGGCTTGGGGTGGGTATGAGCAGTTCTTC

d_gene: TRBD2
abundance: .
j_gene: TRBJ2-5
v_gene: TRBV9
CDR3aa: CASSVVGGSETQYF
CDR3nt: TGTGCCAGCAGCGTAGTGGGGGGGAGTGAGACCCAGTACTTC

d_gene: TRBD1
abundance: .
j_gene: TRBJ2-5
v_gene: TRBV27
CDR3aa: CASSYGRRGQGKETQYF
CDR3nt: TGTGCCAGCAGTTATGGTCGACGAGGACAGGGGAAAGAGACCCAGTACTTC

d_gene: .
abundance: few
j_gene: TRBJ2-7
v_gene: TRBV4-3
CDR3aa: CASSQEYTGMDYEQYF
CDR3nt: TGCGCCAGCAGCCAAGAGTACACCGGCATGGACTACGAGCAGTACTTC

d_gene: TRBD1
abundance: .
j_gene: TRBJ1-5
v_gene: TRBV6-5
CDR3aa: CASSSDRGRIQPQHF
CDR3nt: TGTGCCAGCAGTTCGGACAGGGGGCGGATTCAGCCCCAGCATTTT

d_gene: .
abundance: .
j_gene: TRBJ1-2
v_gene: TRBV7-9
CDR3aa: CASSFTVAGGYTF
CDR3nt: TGTGCCAGCAGCTTCACAGTTGCGGGTGGCTACACCTTC

d_gene: .
abundance: few
j_gene: TRBJ1-4
v_gene: TRBV19
CDR3aa: CASSTPRGNNEKLFF
CDR3nt: TGTGCCAGTAGTACCCCTCGGGGGAATAATGAAAAACTGTTTTTT

d_gene: .
abundance: .
j_gene: TRBJ2-3
v_gene: TRBV6-5
CDR3aa: CASSRGYTFTDTQYF
CDR3nt: TGTGCCAGCAGCCGGGGCTATACTTTCACAGATACGCAGTATTTT

d_gene: TRBD1
abundance: .
j_gene: TRBJ2-2
v_gene: TRBV28
CDR3aa: CASQGQENTGELFF
CDR3nt: TGTGCCAGCCAGGGACAGGAGAACACCGGGGAGCTGTTTTTT

d_gene: TRBD1
abundance: .
j_gene: TRBJ1-5
v_gene: TRBV7-2
CDR3aa: CASSWGDRVQHF
CDR3nt: TGTGCCAGCAGCTGGGGGGACAGGGTCCAGCATTTT

d_gene: TRBD2
abundance: .
j_gene: TRBJ2-4
v_gene: TRBV6-5
CDR3aa: CASSYSTSGRNIQYF
CDR3nt: TGTGCCAGCAGTTACTCGACTAGCGGTAGAAACATTCAGTACTTC

d_gene: .
abundance: .
j_gene: TRBJ1-5
v_gene: TRBV19
CDR3aa: CASSLDSSNQPQHF
CDR3nt: TGTGCCAGTAGCCTGGACAGTAGCAATCAGCCCCAGCATTTT

d_gene: .
abundance: once
j_gene: TRBJ1-5
v_gene: TRBV13
CDR3aa: CASSLGGSNQPQHF
CDR3nt: TGTGCCAGCAGCTTGGGGGGTAGCAATCAGCCCCAGCATTTT

d_gene: .
abundance: .
j_gene: TRBJ1-4
v_gene: TRBV7-9
CDR3aa: CASSWGSIDEKLFF
CDR3nt: TGTGCCAGCAGCTGGGGGTCCATTGACGAAAAACTGTTTTTT

d_gene: .
abundance: .
j_gene: TRBJ2-7
v_gene: TRBV12-3/TRBV12-4
CDR3aa: CASSLLRDEQYF
CDR3nt: TGTGCCAGCAGTCTGCTTAGGGACGAGCAGTACTTC

d_gene: .
abundance: .
j_gene: TRBJ1-6
v_gene: TRBV7-9
CDR3aa: CASSFEGSDSPLHF
CDR3nt: TGTGCCAGCAGCTTTGAGGGATCGGATTCACCCCTCCACTTT

d_gene: TRBD2
abundance: few
j_gene: TRBJ2-5
v_gene: TRBV19
CDR3aa: CASSILTTSGGAETQYF
CDR3nt: TGTGCCAGTAGTATACTAACGACTAGCGGGGGGGCAGAGACCCAGTACTTC

d_gene: .
abundance: .
j_gene: TRBJ1-2
v_gene: TRBV7-9
CDR3aa: CASSPLGAYGYTF
CDR3nt: TGTGCCAGCAGCCCCCTGGGCGCCTATGGCTACACCTTC

d_gene: TRBD1
abundance: .
j_gene: TRBJ1-3
v_gene: TRBV9
CDR3aa: CASSTRQGSKGNTIYF
CDR3nt: TGTGCCAGCAGCACACGACAGGGGTCGAAGGGAAACACCATATATTTT

d_gene: .
abundance: .
j_gene: TRBJ2-2
v_gene: TRBV5-4
CDR3aa: CASSLEGPNTGELFF
CDR3nt: TGTGCCAGCAGCTTGGAAGGCCCGAACACCGGGGAGCTGTTTTTT

d_gene: TRBD1
abundance: .
j_gene: TRBJ1-2
v_gene: TRBV28
CDR3aa: CASSQYPRDSTGGMVYGYTF
CDR3nt: TGTGCCAGCAGTCAATACCCCCGGGACAGCACAGGAGGAATGGTCTATGGCTACACCTTC

d_gene: TRBD2
abundance: .
j_gene: TRBJ2-3
v_gene: TRBV5-6
CDR3aa: CASSLLAGGTDTQYF
CDR3nt: TGTGCCAGCAGCCTCTTAGCGGGGGGTACAGATACGCAGTATTTT

d_gene: .
abundance: .
j_gene: TRBJ2-1
v_gene: TRBV5-4
CDR3aa: CASSLGSLSYNEQFF
CDR3nt: TGTGCCAGCAGCTTGGGGAGTTTGTCCTACAATGAGCAGTTCTTC

d_gene: .
abundance: few
j_gene: TRBJ1-1
v_gene: TRBV6-2/TRBV6-3
CDR3aa: CASNPPMNTEAFF
CDR3nt: TGTGCCAGCAACCCACCTATGAACACTGAAGCTTTCTTT

d_gene: .
abundance: .
j_gene: TRBJ1-4
v_gene: TRBV6-5
CDR3aa: CASSYSSGGEGEKLFF
CDR3nt: TGTGCCAGCAGTTACTCGAGCGGGGGAGAGGGTGAAAAACTGTTTTTT

d_gene: TRBD1
abundance: .
j_gene: TRBJ1-1
v_gene: TRBV4-1
CDR3aa: CASSRTGGEAFF
CDR3nt: TGCGCCAGCAGCAGGACAGGGGGTGAAGCTTTCTTT

d_gene: .
abundance: .
j_gene: TRBJ1-1
v_gene: TRBV6-5
CDR3aa: CASSLRSDYTEAFF
CDR3nt: TGTGCCAGCAGTTTGAGGTCGGACTATACTGAAGCTTTCTTT

d_gene: TRBD1
abundance: .
j_gene: TRBJ1-2
v_gene: TRBV28
CDR3aa: CASSSVDREYHGYTF
CDR3nt: TGTGCCAGCAGTTCCGTGGACAGGGAATACCATGGCTACACCTTC

d_gene: .
abundance: .
j_gene: TRBJ2-7
v_gene: TRBV16
CDR3aa: CASSREQRAYEQYF
CDR3nt: TGTGCCAGCAGCCGCGAACAGAGAGCCTACGAGCAGTACTTC

d_gene: TRBD1
abundance: .
j_gene: TRBJ1-4
v_gene: TRBV28
CDR3aa: CASRSQGINEKLFF
CDR3nt: TGTGCCAGCCGCTCACAGGGGATTAATGAAAAACTGTTTTTT